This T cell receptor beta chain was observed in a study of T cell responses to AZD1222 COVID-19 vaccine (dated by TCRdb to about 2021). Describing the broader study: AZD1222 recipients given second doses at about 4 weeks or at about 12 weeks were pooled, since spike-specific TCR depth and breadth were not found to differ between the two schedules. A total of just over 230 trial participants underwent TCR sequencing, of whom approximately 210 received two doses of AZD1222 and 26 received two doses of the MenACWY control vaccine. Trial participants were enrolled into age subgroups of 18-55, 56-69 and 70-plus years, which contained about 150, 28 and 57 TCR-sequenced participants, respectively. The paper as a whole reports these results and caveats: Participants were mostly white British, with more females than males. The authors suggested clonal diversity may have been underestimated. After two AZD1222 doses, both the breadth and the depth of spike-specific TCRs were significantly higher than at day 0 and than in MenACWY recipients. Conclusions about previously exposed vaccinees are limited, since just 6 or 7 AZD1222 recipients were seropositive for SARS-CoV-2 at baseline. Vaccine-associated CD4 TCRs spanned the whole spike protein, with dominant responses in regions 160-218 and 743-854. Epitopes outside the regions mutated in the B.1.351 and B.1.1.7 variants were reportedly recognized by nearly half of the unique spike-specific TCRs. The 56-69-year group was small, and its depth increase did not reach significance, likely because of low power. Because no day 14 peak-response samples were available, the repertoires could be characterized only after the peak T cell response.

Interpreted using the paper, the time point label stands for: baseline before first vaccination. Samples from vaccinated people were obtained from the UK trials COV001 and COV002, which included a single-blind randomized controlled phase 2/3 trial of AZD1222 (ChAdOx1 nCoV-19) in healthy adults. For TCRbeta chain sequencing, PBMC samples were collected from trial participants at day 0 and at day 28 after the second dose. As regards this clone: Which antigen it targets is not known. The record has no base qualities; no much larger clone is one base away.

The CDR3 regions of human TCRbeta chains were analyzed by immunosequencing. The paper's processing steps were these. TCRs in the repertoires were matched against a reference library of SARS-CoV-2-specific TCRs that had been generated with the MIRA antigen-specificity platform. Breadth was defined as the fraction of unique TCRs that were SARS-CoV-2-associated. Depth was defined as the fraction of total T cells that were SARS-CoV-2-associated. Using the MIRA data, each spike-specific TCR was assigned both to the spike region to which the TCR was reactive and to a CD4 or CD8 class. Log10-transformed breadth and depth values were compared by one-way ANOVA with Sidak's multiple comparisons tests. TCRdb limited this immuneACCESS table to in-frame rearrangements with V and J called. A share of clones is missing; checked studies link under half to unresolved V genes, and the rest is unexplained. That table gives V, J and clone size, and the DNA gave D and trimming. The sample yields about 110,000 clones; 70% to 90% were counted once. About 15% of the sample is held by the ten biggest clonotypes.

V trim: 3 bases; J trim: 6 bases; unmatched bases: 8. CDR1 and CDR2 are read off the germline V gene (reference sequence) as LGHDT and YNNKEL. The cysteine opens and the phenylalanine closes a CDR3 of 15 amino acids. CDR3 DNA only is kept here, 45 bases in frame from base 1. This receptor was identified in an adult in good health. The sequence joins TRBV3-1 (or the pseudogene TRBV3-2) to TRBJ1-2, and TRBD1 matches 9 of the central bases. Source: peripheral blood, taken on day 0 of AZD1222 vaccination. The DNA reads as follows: TGTGCCAGCAGCCAGTTTCGGACAGGGGTGGATGGCTACACCTTC. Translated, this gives CASSQFRTGVDGYTF.